This T cell receptor beta chain comes out of a study of shared clonotypes between healthy human individuals. TCRdb's table, derived via immunoSEQ multiplex PCR, lists solely in-frame clones and lacks some. This table holds about 960,000 clones, roughly 72% found once. The CDR3 extends over 13 amino acids. From germline, CDR1 is SGHDT and CDR2 YYEEEE. Trimming pared 3 bases from V and 2 bases from J, leaving 6 bases between. The authors divided CD4+ cells into CD45RA+ naive and CD45RA-negative memory subsets. Sequencing was performed on memory CD4+ T cells sorted from blood. Subset in this sample: CD45RA-negative fraction. The rearrangement uses TRBV5-6 and TRBJ1-3, with a tentative D call TRBD1 (6 bases). This clonotype originated in a man aged 18 to 29 in good health. The CDR3 sequence: CASSYRAGNTIYF. The CDR3 DNA reads as TGTGCCAGCAGCTACAGGGCTGGAAACACCATATATTTT.